This entry lists 22 T cell receptor beta chains sequenced from one sample in a study of blood T cell repertoires in COVID-19. Sequencing was performed with immunoSEQ multiplex PCR; in TCRdb, only in-frame clones are kept and a portion is missing. Of some 75,000 clones detected, about three quarters appear once; the ten largest clones hold roughly 20%. The source material was peripheral blood. The source of these receptors is a woman over 75 with active or convalescent COVID-19.

This sequence joins TRBV3-1 (or the pseudogene TRBV3-2) and TRBJ2-7, with D possibly TRBD1 on 5 matching bases. This CDR3 contains 13 residues. V lost 4 bases to trimming and J lost 4 bases, with 11 bases between them. Germline V gene lookup returns CDR1 LGHDT and CDR2 YNNKEL (reference sequence). The CDR3 region has the DNA TGTGCCAGCAGCCTAGGGGCAAATTACGAGCAGTACTTC. This sequence encodes CASSLGANYEQYF.

In nucleotides, the CDR3 is TGTGCCATCCAGGGGGGCTCCGCGCGGGCTTTCTTT. Residues: CAIQGGSARAFF. This chain uses TRBV7-9 with TRBJ1-1, with 7 bases lining up with TRBD1. The CDR3 totals 12 residues. Germline CDR1 is SEHNR and CDR2 is FQNEAQ (reference sequence). V lost 10 bases and J lost 11; bases outside the gene matches: 13.

CDR3 sequence (DNA): TGTGCCAGCTTCAGAGGGCAGGACTATAATTCACCCCTCCACTTT. It specifies CASFRGQDYNSPLHF. The gene calls are TRBV28 and TRBJ1-6; D is ambiguous. The length of the CDR3 is 15 residues. The V and J ends lost 8 bases and 3 bases respectively, with 14 bases between them. Germline CDR1 and CDR2: MDHEN and SYDVKM.

This rearrangement joins TRBV7-9 to TRBJ2-1; no clear D gene. Trimming pared 8 bases from V and 4 bases from J, leaving 12 bases between. The CDR3 covers 13 residues. Germline CDR1 reads SEHNR; CDR2 reads FQNEAQ (reference sequence). This CDR3 reads CASSEPMYNEQFF. The CDR3 bases are TGTGCCAGCTCCGAGCCCATGTACAATGAGCAGTTCTTC.

This clone has only one observation. J is TRBJ1-1 and V is TRBV20-1; D is ambiguous. This CDR3 has 11 amino acids. Trimming pared 5 bases from V and 3 bases from J, leaving 7 bases between. Germline loops: CDR1 DFQATT, CDR2 SNEGSKA (reference sequence). The CDR3 sequence: CSAPSDTEAFF. In nucleotides, the CDR3 is TGCAGTGCTCCGAGCGACACTGAAGCTTTCTTT.

This clone was seen only once. V is TRBV7-3 and J is TRBJ1-4; D possibly corresponds to TRBD1 (6 bases). The CDR3 sequence is 16 residues long. V was trimmed by 0 bases and J by 3 bases, leaving 11 bases between them. Looked up from germline, CDR1 is SGHTA and CDR2 is FQGTGA. For the CDR3, the DNA is TGTGCCAGCAGCTTAACGCCGGACAGAGCTAATGAAAAACTGTTTTTT. Its protein product is CASSLTPDRANEKLFF. Filled out from reference TRBV7-3 and TRBJ1-4, the complete variable domain reads GAGVSQTPSNKVTEKGKYVELRCDPISGHTALYWYRQSLGQGPEFLIYFQGTGAADDSGLPNDRFFAVRPEGSVSTLKIQRTERGDSAVYLCASSLTPDRANEKLFFGSGTQLSVL.

This clone was seen just once. The rearrangement links TRBV7-9 to TRBJ2-3, with D possibly TRBD2 on 5 matching bases. The CDR3 is made up of 15 amino acids. Germline values: CDR1 SEHNR, CDR2 FQNEAQ (reference sequence). V was clipped by 4 bases and J by 0 bases, with 11 bases between them. CDR3 residues: CASSYGGLSTDTQYF. CDR3 DNA: TGTGCCAGCAGCTACGGAGGTCTTAGCACAGATACGCAGTATTTT.

This rearrangement joins TRBV9 to TRBJ1-6; TRBD1 matches 7 bases. The trim removed 4 bases at V and 5 bases at J, leaving 6 bases unmatched. This CDR3 spans 15 amino acids. Germline CDR1 is SGDLS and CDR2 is YYNGEE. DNA of the CDR3: TGTGCCAGCAGCTTTGCCGGGACAGATAATTCACCCCTCCACTTT. Translating gives CASSFAGTDNSPLHF.

The gene calls are TRBV12-3 or TRBV12-4 and TRBJ2-5, with TRBD2 as a possible D gene (6 bases). The CDR3 sequence is 12 residues long. V dropped 8 bases and J dropped 8 bases, with 15 bases sitting between them. The CDR3 loop is CASLEGTTTQYF. As DNA, the CDR3 is TGTGCCAGCCTGGAGGGGACCACCACCCAGTACTTC.

The CDR3 region is CASKGASGGGELFF. In DNA, the CDR3 is TGTGCCAGTAAAGGGGCTAGCGGGGGTGGGGAGCTGTTTTTT. The chain combines TRBV19 with TRBJ2-2, with 10 bases aligning to TRBD2. The germline V gene has CDR1 LNHDA and CDR2 SQIVND (reference sequence). The CDR3 length is 14 residues. V lost 7 bases to trimming and J lost 8 bases; unmatched junction nucleotides: 7.

The CDR3 spells CASSPTRIGEQFF. The CDR3 nucleotides are TGTGCCAGCAGTCCGACTAGAATAGGGGAGCAGTTCTTC. The genes are TRBV14 and TRBJ2-1; possible D gene TRBD2, 6 bases. Trimming left V 6 bases short and J 10 bases short, with 16 bases between. The CDR3 is 13 residues long. Germline V gene data show CDR1 as SGHDN and CDR2 as FVKESK.

This clone was detected a few times. J is TRBJ1-2 and V is TRBV10-1; no definite D call. This CDR3 has 12 amino acids. V was pared by 3 bases and J by 4 bases, with 6 bases between. Germline V gives CDR1 WNHNN, CDR2 SYGVQD (reference sequence). CDR3 DNA: TGCGCCAGCAGTGACGGGTTCTATGGCTACACCTTC. Its protein is CASSDGFYGYTF.

This clone was detected a few times. This chain uses TRBV5-4 with TRBJ2-7, with TRBD1 as a possible D gene (6 bases). The CDR3 is made up of 14 amino acids. Deletions cut 1 base from V and 5 bases from J, with 13 bases between. CDR1 SGHNT and CDR2 YYREEE come from the germline V gene (reference sequence). CDR3 region: CASSLSRGRNEQYF. The CDR3 nucleotides read TGTGCCAGCAGCTTGTCCAGGGGACGGAACGAGCAGTACTTC.

CDR3 in DNA: TGTGCCATCAGTGACCCGGGACTACCCACAGATACGCAGTATTTT. Translated, it gives CAISDPGLPTDTQYF. The V and J genes are TRBV10-3 and TRBJ2-3, with 7 nucleotides matching TRBD2. Germline loops: CDR1 ENHRY, CDR2 SYGVKD. Trimming at V came to 3 bases and at J to 2 bases, leaving 5 bases not matched to a gene. The CDR3 runs 15 residues.

V gene TRBV7-2 combines with J gene TRBJ1-6; 7 bases are a match to TRBD1. J lost 6 bases, V lost 7 bases, and 9 bases had no gene match. The CDR3 runs 15 residues. CDR1 is SGHTA, CDR2 FQGNSA, per germline. The CDR3 is CASTLPGQSNSPLHF. Here the CDR3 DNA reads TGTGCCAGCACCCTACCGGGACAGTCTAATTCACCCCTCCACTTT.

This clone was seen just once. Other DNA sequences in the same sample also yield this CDR3. The J gene is TRBJ1-2, the V gene TRBV18; D may be TRBD1 (5 bases). Germline-derived CDR1 and CDR2 are KGHSH and LQKENI. V lost 6 bases and J lost 4, with 12 bases in between. The length of the CDR3 is 13 residues. CDR3 nucleotide sequence: TGTGCCAGCTCTCCGGGGGGAAGCTATGGCTACACCTTC. Translated: CASSPGGSYGYTF.

This clone appeared once. The gene calls are TRBV19 and TRBJ1-4; D is ambiguous. The CDR3 is 14 amino acids. Trimming stripped 3 bases from V and 4 bases from J, with 9 bases between. CDR1 and CDR2 from the germline V gene are LNHDA and SQIVND (reference sequence). The CDR3 DNA sequence: TGTGCCAGTAGTATGTTGGAGAATAATGAAAAACTGTTTTTT. This translates into CASSMLENNEKLFF.

The chain recombines TRBV7-9 with TRBJ1-4; D not certain. The CDR3 covers 13 residues. The V end lost 4 bases, the J end lost 7 bases, and 10 bases lay between the germline ends. Germline CDR1 SEHNR, CDR2 FQNEAQ (reference sequence). The CDR3 protein is CASSSFDSEKLFF. The CDR3 coding sequence is TGTGCCAGCAGCTCATTCGATAGTGAAAAACTGTTTTTT.

The rearrangement links TRBV2 to TRBJ2-3, with a weak D call TRBD2 (5 bases). From germline, CDR1 is SNHLY and CDR2 FYNNEI. The germline V and J ends were trimmed by 9 bases and 2 bases, with 9 bases remaining between them. The CDR3 is made up of 12 amino acids. The CDR3 region is CASRGATDTQYF. The CDR3 DNA reads TGTGCCAGTCGGGGAGCCACAGATACGCAGTATTTT.

The chain carries TRBV28 and TRBJ1-2; TRBD1 is a possible D gene (6 bases). The V end was cut by 1 base, the J end by 4 bases, with 16 bases between. The CDR3 is made up of 16 amino acids. CDR1 and CDR2 from the germline V gene are MDHEN and SYDVKM. CDR3 loop: CASSLSPGGEGYGYTF. DNA of the CDR3: TGTGCCAGCAGTTTATCTCCGGGGGGCGAAGGCTATGGCTACACCTTC.

The CDR3 DNA reads TGTGCCAGCAGCTTAGTTGCGGGGGGGACCGGCAATGAGCAGTTCTTC. This sequence encodes CASSLVAGGTGNEQFF. V gene TRBV7-2 combines with J gene TRBJ2-1, with 9 bases matching TRBD2. Germline V lookup: CDR1 SGHTA, CDR2 FQGNSA. With 1 base clipped from V and 6 bases from J, the junction kept 7 bases outside the gene matches. This CDR3 is 16 amino acids long.

The chain recombines TRBV4-1 with TRBJ1-6; 9 nucleotides line up with TRBD1. The CDR3 is 15 amino acids. Germline CDR1 and CDR2: MGHRA and YSYEKL. Trimming at V came to 0 bases and at J to 8 bases, leaving 2 bases not matched to a gene. In nucleotides, the CDR3 is TGCGCCAGCAGCCAAGATTGGGACAGGGATTCACCCCTCCACTTT. This gives the protein CASSQDWDRDSPLHF.